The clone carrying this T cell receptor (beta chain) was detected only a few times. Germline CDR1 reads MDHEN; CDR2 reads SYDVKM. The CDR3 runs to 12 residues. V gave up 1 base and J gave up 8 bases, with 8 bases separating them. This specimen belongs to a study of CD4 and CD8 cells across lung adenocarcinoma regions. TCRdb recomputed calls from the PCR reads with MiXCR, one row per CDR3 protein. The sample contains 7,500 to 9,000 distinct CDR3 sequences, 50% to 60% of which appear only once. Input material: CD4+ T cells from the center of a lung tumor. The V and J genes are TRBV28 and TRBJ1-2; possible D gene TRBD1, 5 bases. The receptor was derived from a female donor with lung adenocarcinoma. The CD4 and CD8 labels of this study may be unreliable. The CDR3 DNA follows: TGTGCCAGCAGTTTATTGGCAGGGGGCTACACCTTC. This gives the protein CASSLLAGGYTF.